This TCR beta chain was observed in a study of cytotoxic CD8 clonotypes in ibrutinib-treated CLL. Profiled with immunoSEQ multiplex PCR; TCRdb holds only in-frame clones, not every one. The sample lists approximately 280,000 clones; about 72% were seen once. Germline V gene sequence: CDR1 SNHLY, CDR2 FYNNEI. Trimming left V 3 bases short and J 5 bases short, with 10 bases between. The CDR3 consists of 13 residues. The rearrangement uses TRBV2 and TRBJ2-5; D gene uncertain. Sequences were derived from PBMCs, sampled at disease progression, from a patient treated with ibrutinib. The clonotype originates from a human donor with chronic lymphocytic leukemia. The CDR3 region is CASSERVLETQYF. The DNA of the CDR3 is TGTGCCAGCAGTGAGCGTGTCTTGGAGACCCAGTACTTC.